This TCR beta chain derives from a study of cytomegalovirus exposure and HLA in healthy donors. Notes on the study in general: Analysis was carried out at a later point, and it linked a missense DCLRE1C variant to TCR beta V- and J-gene trimming.

CDR1 LNHDA and CDR2 SQIVND come from the germline V gene (reference sequence). This CDR3 spans 12 amino acids. V dropped 7 bases and J dropped 4; count of bases not matched to a gene: 3. 13 Jbeta primers and 60 Vbeta primers were used for the PCR. The table came from immunoSEQ multiplex PCR; TCRdb's copy has only in-frame clones and leaves some out. The data show approximately 150,000 clones, approximately 80% seen once. On this clone: Antigen: not known.

This TCR was sampled from a man between 25 and 39 years old in good health and CMV-seropositive. The chain carries TRBV19 and TRBJ2-5, with 7 bases matching TRBD2. Sequences were obtained from PBMCs. DNA of the CDR3: TGTGCCAGTAAATCTAGCGGAGAGACCCAGTACTTC. The encoded protein is CASKSSGETQYF.